The T cell receptor (beta chain) under discussion was sequenced for a study of regulatory T cells in long-lasting Graves disease. Study overall: Duration of antithyroid drug therapy among newly diagnosed Graves' patients was under 3 months. Study-wide results and caveats: Public clonotype sharing was higher in persistent than newly diagnosed patients.

This clonotype showed up just a few times. The antigen is undetermined. As to time point: newly diagnosed GD, antithyroid drugs for less than 3 months. Extracted PBMC RNA gave rise to the TCR library. A volume of nine milliliters of peripheral blood was collected in EDTA tubes. iRepertoire HTBI primers and Arm-PCR of CDR3 regions built TCR beta libraries. TCRdb analysed the multiplex PCR reads with MiXCR anew, one entry per CDR3 protein. The data show a few hundred thousand distinct CDR3 sequences, 16% seen once. These same data were also listed under a study on T cells in Graves' hyperthyroidism and ophthalmopathy.

Specimen: peripheral blood mononuclear cells (PBMCs), collected at new diagnosis, from a patient treated with antithyroid drugs. The TCR comes from a man aged 35-49 years with Graves disease.

The CDR3 sequence is CSAKYGQTYEQYF. CDR3 nucleotide sequence: TGCAGTGCTAAATATGGCCAGACCTACGAGCAGTACTTC. The genes are TRBV20-1 and TRBJ2-7; D remains unclear. This CDR3 spans 13 amino acids. Germline CDR1 is DFQATT and CDR2 is SNEGSKA (reference sequence). The V gene lost 4 bases and the J gene lost 2 bases, with 12 bases spanning the gap.